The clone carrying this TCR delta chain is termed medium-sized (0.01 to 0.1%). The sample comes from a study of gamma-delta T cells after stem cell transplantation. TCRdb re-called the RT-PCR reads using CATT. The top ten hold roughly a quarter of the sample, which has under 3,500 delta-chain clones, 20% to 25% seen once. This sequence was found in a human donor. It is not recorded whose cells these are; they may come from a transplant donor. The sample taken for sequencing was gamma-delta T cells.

The DNA of the CDR3 is TGTGCCTGTGACACCGGGGCTCCCACGTACACCGATAAACTCATCTTT. This encodes CACDTGAPTYTDKLIF. This rearrangement joins TRDV2 to TRDJ1; unclear D gene. From germline, CDR1 is GEAIGNYY and CDR2 EKD. V was clipped by 0 bases and J by 0 bases, with 13 bases between them. The CDR3 extends over 16 amino acids.